The 25 T cell receptor beta chains below were found in one sample sequenced in a study of T cell responses to AZD1222 COVID-19 vaccine. Clones were sequenced by immunoSEQ multiplex PCR, and TCRdb holds only the in-frame ones, with some missing. The table has over 130,000 clones, roughly 92% seen once. The material sequenced was peripheral blood, taken on day 0 of AZD1222 vaccination. The receptor source for this set is an adult in good health.

The rearrangement joins TRBV3-1 (or the pseudogene TRBV3-2) to TRBJ1-6; TRBD1 matches 10 bases. Germline-derived CDR1 and CDR2 are LGHDT and YNNKEL (reference sequence). The J segment lost 11 bases and the V segment lost 3 bases, leaving 4 bases of the junction unmatched. The CDR3 has 14 residues. CDR3 residues: CASSQGQGRAPLHF. The CDR3 DNA sequence: TGTGCCAGCAGCCAGGGACAGGGGAGGGCACCCCTCCACTTT.

The chain combines TRBV2 with TRBJ2-7, with 11 bases lining up with TRBD2. V was pared by 7 bases and J by 7 bases, with 9 bases of the junction left unmatched. The CDR3 runs 14 residues. Germline values: CDR1 SNHLY, CDR2 FYNNEI. In nucleotides, the CDR3 is TGTGCCAGCATGGGGACTAGCGGCGCCATGGAGCAGTACTTC. Protein: CASMGTSGAMEQYF.

V gene TRBV7-2 combines with J gene TRBJ1-3; D might be TRBD1 (5 bases). Trimming pared 5 bases from V and 2 bases from J, leaving 13 bases between. Germline CDR1 SGHTA, CDR2 FQGNSA. There are 15 residues in the CDR3. The CDR3 reads CASSLVGAAGNTIYF. The CDR3 coding sequence is TGTGCCAGCAGCCTAGTTGGGGCCGCTGGAAACACCATATATTTT. The complete variable domain, with remaining parts taken from reference TRBV7-2 and TRBJ1-3, reads GAGVSQSPSNKVTEKGKDVELRCDPISGHTALYWYRQSLGQGLEFLIYFQGNSAPDKSGLPSDRFSAERTGGSVSTLTIQRTQQEDSAVYLCASSLVGAAGNTIYFGEGSWLTVV.

The V gene is TRBV24-1, the J gene TRBJ1-3; 8 nucleotides line up with TRBD1. CDR1 KGHDR and CDR2 SFDVKD come from the germline V gene. V was pared by 4 bases and J by 4 bases, with 8 bases of the junction left unmatched. This CDR3 has 16 residues. Here the CDR3 reads CATSDPGQGTGNTIYF. The DNA of the CDR3 is TGTGCCACCAGTGACCCCGGACAGGGAACAGGAAACACCATATATTTT.

This clone was detected once. The V gene is TRBV27, the J gene TRBJ1-1; D not resolved. The CDR3 extends over 14 amino acids. Germline V CDR1 and CDR2: MNHEY, SMNVEV (reference sequence). Trimming stripped 8 bases from V and 0 bases from J, with 13 bases between. DNA for the CDR3: TGTGCCAGCGCGAGCCCGGGGTTGAACACTGAAGCTTTCTTT. Encoded protein: CASASPGLNTEAFF.

V usage is TRBV2 and J usage is TRBJ1-5; D unclear. V was trimmed by 2 bases and J by 2 bases, leaving 7 bases between them. The germline V gene encodes CDR1 SNHLY and CDR2 FYNNEI. The CDR3 has 14 amino acids. The CDR3 sequence: CASSEFHGNQPQHF. DNA of the CDR3: TGTGCCAGCAGTGAATTTCACGGCAATCAGCCCCAGCATTTT. Using reference TRBV2 and TRBJ1-5 for the parts outside the CDR3, the full variable domain is EPEVTQTPSHQVTQMGQEVILRCVPISNHLYFYWYRQILGQKVEFLVSFYNNEISEKSEIFDDQFSVERPDGSNFTLKIRSTKLEDSAMYFCASSEFHGNQPQHFGDGTRLSIL.

The chain has TRBV5-1 and TRBJ2-1, with TRBD1 matching 7 bases. CDR3 length equals 19 residues. Trimming cost V 6 bases and J 3 bases; bases outside gene matches: 21. Germline V gene data show CDR1 as SGHRS and CDR2 as YFSETQ. The CDR3 nucleotides read TGCGCCAGCACGCTACAGGGAGCCGGTCGGGACAGACACTACAATGAGCAGTTCTTC. Its translation: CASTLQGAGRDRHYNEQFF.

CDR3 amino acids: CASSLRPGELFF. Here the CDR3 DNA reads TGTGCCAGCAGTTTACGCCCCGGGGAGCTGTTTTTT. The rearrangement joins TRBV28 to TRBJ2-2, with D unresolved. CDR3 length equals 12 residues. Trimming cost V 2 bases and J 6 bases, with 4 bases left between them. Germline CDR1 MDHEN, CDR2 SYDVKM.

The gene calls are TRBV11-2 and TRBJ2-7; 9 bases line up with TRBD1. With V trimmed by 2 bases and J by 3 bases, 11 bases remained unmatched. Per germline, CDR1 SGHAT and CDR2 FQNNGV. This CDR3 comprises 17 residues. As DNA, the CDR3 is TGTGCCAGCAGCTTATTAGGACAGGGGAAAAAACTCTACGAGCAGTACTTC. It codes for CASSLLGQGKKLYEQYF.

The J gene is TRBJ2-1, the V gene TRBV7-5; the table's D gene call, TRBD2, was not cross checked with the DNA. TRBV7-5 is given as a pseudogene. The CDR3 extends over 14 amino acids. The CDR3, as DNA: TGTGCCAGAAGTTTGCTTTCCGCGGATGCTGAGCAGTTCTTC. Translated, it gives CARSLLSADAEQFF.

The rearrangement uses TRBV4-1 and TRBJ1-2, with D possibly TRBD1 on 6 matching bases. This CDR3 is built from 19 residues. Trimming cost V 0 bases and J 8 bases, with 28 bases left between them. Germline CDR1 and CDR2: MGHRA and YSYEKL. The chain's CDR3 is CASSQDSLSVKQGRDGYTF. Written as DNA, the CDR3 is TGCGCCAGCAGCCAAGATAGTTTGAGCGTGAAGCAGGGGAGGGACGGCTACACCTTC.

Details on this clone: The junction does not match germline at one end; this may be a read error. The chain joins TRBV7-7 to TRBJ2-2, with D perhaps given as TRBD1 or TRBD2 (5 bases each). From germline, CDR1 is SSHAT and CDR2 FNYEAQ (reference sequence). This CDR3 region has 17 residues. CDR3: CASSHPDIEGRAGELFF. CDR3 nucleotide sequence: TGTGCTAGCAGCCACCCTGACATCGAGGGGCGGGCCGGGGAGCTGTTTTTT.

The chain carries TRBV5-1 and TRBJ2-7; 7 bases are shared with TRBD1. Germline V gene lookup returns CDR1 SGHRS and CDR2 YFSETQ. The trim removed 0 bases at V and 3 bases at J, leaving 9 bases unmatched. There are 16 residues in the CDR3. The CDR3 is CASSLEWDSEFYEQYF. CDR3 DNA sequence: TGCGCCAGCAGCTTGGAGTGGGACAGCGAATTCTACGAGCAGTACTTC.

The chain is built from TRBV7-9 and TRBJ2-7; TRBD1 is a possible D gene (6 bases). This CDR3 region has 13 residues. Trimming took off 5 bases at V and 2 bases at J, with 10 bases between the two ends. The germline CDR1 and CDR2 sequences are SEHNR and FQNEAQ (reference sequence). CDR3 in amino acids: CASSRQGTYEQYF. The CDR3 coding sequence is TGTGCCAGCAGCCGCCAGGGGACCTACGAGCAGTACTTC.

J is TRBJ1-1 and V is TRBV7-9; unclear D gene. With 1 base removed from V and 8 bases from J, the gap between germline ends came to 11 bases. Per the germline V gene, CDR1 is SEHNR and CDR2 is FQNEAQ (reference sequence). The CDR3 has 13 amino acids. CDR3 sequence reads: CASSLDTGTEAFF. The CDR3 DNA follows: TGTGCCAGCAGCTTAGACACGGGCACCGAAGCTTTCTTT.

The CDR3 region is CASRQTGDYGYTF. CDR3 bases: TGTGCCAGCAGGCAGACAGGGGATTATGGCTACACCTTC. The rearrangement uses TRBV6-5 and TRBJ1-2; 8 bases line up with TRBD1. The junction had 5 bases not matched to a gene; V was cut back by 6 bases and J by 5 bases. The CDR3 sequence is 13 residues long. Germline V gene lookup returns CDR1 MNHEY and CDR2 SVGAGI.

The chain's CDR3 is CASSQSLGGFSYEQYF. The CDR3 DNA follows: TGCGCCAGCAGCCAATCTCTCGGGGGCTTCTCCTACGAGCAGTACTTC. The genes are TRBV4-1 and TRBJ2-7; D tentatively reads TRBD1 or TRBD2 (6 bases each). The CDR3 consists of 16 residues. Trimming removed 2 bases at V and 0 bases at J, with 14 bases between. Germline loops: CDR1 MGHRA, CDR2 YSYEKL.

The chain combines TRBV5-4 with TRBJ2-5, with 7 bases fitting TRBD1. With 7 bases clipped from V and 1 base from J, the junction kept 4 bases outside the gene matches. The CDR3 extends over 13 amino acids. The germline V gene encodes CDR1 SGHNT and CDR2 YYREEE (reference sequence). Written as DNA, the CDR3 is TGTGCCAGCGGGGACAGCCTCCAAGAGACCCAGTACTTC. It is translated as CASGDSLQETQYF.

The V gene is TRBV4-2, the J gene TRBJ2-5; 7 bases are shared with TRBD1. Germline V CDR1 and CDR2: LGHNA, YNFKEQ. The V segment lost 0 bases and the J segment 2 bases; nucleotides outside the gene matches: 6. This CDR3 contains 16 residues. The CDR3 nucleotides are TGTGCCAGCAGCCAAGAAAGACAGGGTCGACAAGAGACCCAGTACTTC. Protein: CASSQERQGRQETQYF.

The rearrangement links TRBV7-8 to TRBJ2-7, with 9 bases that match TRBD1. The CDR3 has 17 residues. Germline V lookup: CDR1 SGHVS, CDR2 FQNEAQ. V dropped 1 base and J dropped 3; count of bases not matched to a gene: 10. CDR3 loop: CASSLVERTGVFYEQYF. CDR3 DNA sequence: TGTGCCAGCAGCTTAGTTGAGAGGACAGGGGTTTTCTACGAGCAGTACTTC.

This chain uses TRBV14 with TRBJ2-7, with TRBD2 matching 8 bases. The V segment lost 2 bases and the J segment 2 bases; nucleotides outside the gene matches: 11. The CDR3 is 17 residues long. Germline CDR1 is SGHDN and CDR2 is FVKESK. As DNA, the CDR3 is TGTGCCAGCAGCCAATTTAGGAGCGGGAGATTTACCTACGAGCAGTACTTC. It translates to CASSQFRSGRFTYEQYF.

The rearrangement links TRBV7-2 to TRBJ2-7, with a possible D match to TRBD2 (5 bases). Germline-derived CDR1 and CDR2 are SGHTA and FQGNSA. The CDR3 runs to 15 residues. The V end was cut by 1 base, the J end by 3 bases, with 13 bases between. CDR3 region: CASSLVFGNVYEQYF. The CDR3 DNA is TGTGCCAGCAGCTTAGTTTTCGGGAATGTCTACGAGCAGTACTTC.

This chain links TRBV6-6 with TRBJ2-1; 13 bases are a match to TRBD2. Germline-derived CDR1 and CDR2 are MNHNY and SVGAGI (reference sequence). The CDR3 sequence is 14 residues long. V gave up 6 bases and J gave up 6 bases; unmatched junction bases: 2. As DNA, the CDR3 is TGTGCCAGCAGAACTAGCGGGAGGGCCAATGAGCAGTTCTTC. Residues: CASRTSGRANEQFF.

The chain couples TRBV28 to TRBJ1-1; D possibly corresponds to TRBD1 (5 bases). Trimming pared 6 bases from V and 2 bases from J, leaving 16 bases between. Germline V gene sequence: CDR1 MDHEN, CDR2 SYDVKM. CDR3 length: 15 amino acids. The CDR3: CASSPGGTFNTEAFF. The CDR3 coding sequence is TGTGCCAGCAGCCCCGGGGGGACGTTCAACACTGAAGCTTTCTTT.

This clone was counted between two and nine times. This chain uses TRBV28 with TRBJ1-5; unclear D gene. The germline gives CDR1 MDHEN, CDR2 SYDVKM. The CDR3 totals 16 residues. The germline V and J ends were trimmed by 2 bases and 9 bases, with 20 bases remaining between them. CDR3 loop: CASSLGTSPSLRPQHF. Written as DNA, the CDR3 is TGTGCCAGCAGTTTAGGTACTAGTCCGTCTTTAAGGCCCCAGCATTTT.